One and the same sample provided the 27 T cell receptor beta chains below, sequenced in a study of shared clonotypes between healthy human individuals. Here immunoSEQ multiplex PCR was the method, and the copy in TCRdb shows in-frame clones only, minus some. The table shows a few million clones, with 80% to 95% occurring only once. The material sequenced was naive CD4+ T cells from PBMCs. The subset: CD45RA+ positively selected. Receptor source: a man aged 18 to 30 in good health. Some clones in this sample may be carry-over from other donors' samples.

Comment on this clone: Other DNA sequences from this sample encode an identical CDR3 as well. The rearrangement joins TRBV7-8 to TRBJ2-1; 13 nucleotides line up with TRBD2. This CDR3 is built from 14 residues. Germline CDR1 and CDR2: SGHVS and FQNEAQ. V trimming: 5 bases; J trimming: 8 bases; junction bases outside the gene matches: 3. The CDR3 is CASSLGLAGDEQFF. The CDR3 DNA reads TGTGCCAGCAGCCTCGGACTAGCGGGAGATGAGCAGTTCTTC.

V usage is TRBV6-5 and J usage is TRBJ2-1; 7 bases map to TRBD1. Germline V gives CDR1 MNHEY, CDR2 SVGAGI. The ends lost 6 bases at V and 5 bases at J; junction bases unmatched: 1. The CDR3 is made up of 12 amino acids. Here the CDR3 reads CASRDRNNEQFF. DNA for the CDR3: TGTGCCAGCAGGGACAGGAACAATGAGCAGTTCTTC.

In its sample, this clone was seen once. CDR3 nucleotides: TGTGCCAGCAGCTTGGCCTTTAGGGGGTCCACTGAAGCTTTCTTT. Residues: CASSLAFRGSTEAFF. The rearrangement links TRBV5-6 to TRBJ1-1; D is possibly TRBD1 (6 bases). The V end lost 0 bases, the J end lost 4 bases, and 13 bases lay between the germline ends. Looked up from germline, CDR1 is SGHDT and CDR2 is YYEEEE. The CDR3 is 15 amino acids.

About this clone: Different DNA sequences within this sample yield the same CDR3. V is TRBV9 and J is TRBJ2-1; no firm D call. The germline V gene has CDR1 SGDLS and CDR2 YYNGEE. The V end was cut by 0 bases, the J end by 2 bases, with 9 bases between. The CDR3 covers 15 residues. DNA for the CDR3: TGTGCCAGCAGCGTAGCGTCACGGGCCTACAATGAGCAGTTCTTC. This codes for CASSVASRAYNEQFF.

The chain employs TRBV9 and TRBJ2-1, with 14 bases that match TRBD2. Germline V gene lookup returns CDR1 SGDLS and CDR2 YYNGEE. Trimming removed 4 bases from V and 2 bases from J; junction bases left unmatched: 11. This CDR3 region has 19 residues. The CDR3 DNA is TGTGCCAGCAGCCCGACTAGCGGGAGGGCCGCGTTACCCTACAATGAGCAGTTCTTC. As protein: CASSPTSGRAALPYNEQFF.

The rearrangement joins TRBV11-2 to TRBJ1-3; D perhaps matches TRBD1 (5 bases). CDR1 and CDR2 (germline): SGHAT, FQNNGV. The length of the CDR3 is 16 residues. Trimming cost V 4 bases and J 2 bases, with 15 bases left between them. In DNA, the CDR3 is TGTGCCAGCAGCTCGGGGCATAGAATCACTGGAAACACCATATATTTT. Amino acid sequence: CASSSGHRITGNTIYF.

The genes are TRBV5-1 and TRBJ2-2; 9 bases match TRBD1. The CDR3 spans 17 residues. The junction had 7 bases not matched to a gene; V was cut back by 4 bases and J by 0 bases. Germline V CDR1 and CDR2: SGHRS, YFSETQ. The CDR3 bases are TGCGCCAGCAGCACCCGAACAGGGGGCTCGAACACCGGGGAGCTGTTTTTT. It encodes CASSTRTGGSNTGELFF.

V and J are TRBV5-4 and TRBJ2-2; D gene ambiguous. The germline V gene encodes CDR1 SGHNT and CDR2 YYREEE (reference sequence). The CDR3 contains 14 residues. V shed 1 base and J shed 7 bases, with 11 bases lying between them. DNA for the CDR3: TGTGCCAGCAGCTTGAAGTCCACTGGCGGGGAGCTGTTTTTT. It specifies CASSLKSTGGELFF.

The rearrangement links TRBV7-9 to TRBJ2-3; D possibly corresponds to TRBD1 (6 bases). The length of the CDR3 is 14 residues. V lost 10 bases to trimming and J lost 1 base, with 15 bases between them. CDR1 SEHNR and CDR2 FQNEAQ come from the germline V gene (reference sequence). The chain's CDR3 is CATTRDTRTDTQYF. CDR3 sequence (DNA): TGTGCCACTACCAGGGACACTCGCACAGATACGCAGTATTTT.

CDR3 DNA sequence: TGTGCCAGCTCACTTTCACAGGGCAACAATCAGCCCCAGCATTTT. Encoded protein: CASSLSQGNNQPQHF. The rearrangement joins TRBV18 to TRBJ1-5; D might be TRBD1 (6 bases). CDR1 is KGHSH and CDR2 is LQKENI in the germline V gene. Trimming pared 4 bases from V and 3 bases from J, leaving 13 bases between. The CDR3 is made up of 15 amino acids.

The chain carries TRBV4-1 and TRBJ2-7; 9 positions match TRBD2. The V and J ends lost 1 base and 2 bases, in that order; junction bases with no gene match: 12. The CDR3 loop spans 18 amino acids. The germline gives CDR1 MGHRA, CDR2 YSYEKL. CDR3 DNA sequence: TGCGCCAGCAGCCAAGGGACCGCGGGGCTAGCGGGGCCCTACGAGCAGTACTTC. This codes for CASSQGTAGLAGPYEQYF.

V and J are TRBV5-1 and TRBJ1-2; TRBD1 might be the D (5 bases). V lost 4 bases and J 5 bases, leaving 15 bases between the germline ends. Germline V CDR1 and CDR2: SGHRS, YFSETQ. The CDR3 extends over 14 amino acids. DNA of the CDR3: TGCGCCAGCAGCAGGCAGGGTAGGGAGTATGGCTACACCTTC. It encodes CASSRQGREYGYTF.

The V call is TRBV7-9, the J call TRBJ2-2, with no clear D. The V and J ends lost 5 bases and 0 bases respectively, with 10 bases between them. The CDR3 spans 15 residues. Germline V gene lookup returns CDR1 SEHNR and CDR2 FQNEAQ (reference sequence). This CDR3 is CASSLTPTNTGELFF. The CDR3 DNA sequence: TGTGCCAGCAGCCTGACACCTACGAACACCGGGGAGCTGTTTTTT.

The chain recombines TRBV7-2 with TRBJ1-2; TRBD1 agrees at 10 bases. The CDR3 totals 16 residues. J gave up 4 bases and V 7 bases, and 12 bases lay outside the gene matches. Germline values: CDR1 SGHTA, CDR2 FQGNSA. This chain's CDR3 is CASTPGGTGVLYGYTF. The CDR3 bases are TGTGCCAGCACCCCAGGCGGGACAGGGGTGCTCTATGGCTACACCTTC.

On this clone: Within the sample, other DNA sequences also encode this same CDR3. The chain couples TRBV28 to TRBJ2-5; 8 nucleotides match TRBD1. Trimming took 3 bases from V and 1 from J; bases not matched to a gene: 4. CDR3 length: 15 residues. The germline CDR1 and CDR2 sequences are MDHEN and SYDVKM. The CDR3 loop reads CASSFPGQGQETQYF. CDR3 sequence (DNA): TGTGCCAGCAGTTTTCCTGGACAGGGCCAAGAGACCCAGTACTTC.

This sequence joins TRBV6-5 and TRBJ1-4; possible D gene TRBD1, 5 bases. Trimming removed 2 bases at V and 8 bases at J, with 12 bases between. This CDR3 region has 14 residues. Germline V gene lookup returns CDR1 MNHEY and CDR2 SVGAGI. The CDR3 nucleotides are TGTGCCAGCAGTTACAGCGGGGGAGAAGAAAAACTGTTTTTT. It yields the protein CASSYSGGEEKLFF.

Notes on this clone: Other DNA sequences in this specimen translate into the identical CDR3. The V and J genes are TRBV18 and TRBJ1-1, with 10 positions matching TRBD1. Looked up from germline, CDR1 is KGHSH and CDR2 is LQKENI. The CDR3 has 14 residues. After removal of 6 bases from V and 3 bases from J, the junction contained 4 bases not matched to a gene. CDR3 protein: CASSPGQGYTEAFF. The CDR3 DNA reads TGTGCCAGCTCCCCGGGACAGGGGTACACTGAAGCTTTCTTT.

As regards this clone: Other DNA sequences in the same sample also yield this CDR3. This chain links TRBV6-1 with TRBJ1-2; the D is unclear. V was shortened by 2 bases and J by 2 bases, with 9 bases between the two germline ends. The CDR3 contains 14 residues. CDR1 is MNHNS, CDR2 SASEGT, per germline. CDR3: CASSERGGNYGYTF. The DNA of the CDR3 is TGTGCCAGCAGTGAACGTGGCGGGAACTATGGCTACACCTTC.

V and J are TRBV5-1 and TRBJ2-1; tentative D call: TRBD1 (6 bases). The CDR3 has 16 residues. V was pared by 2 bases and J by 7 bases, with 19 bases between. Germline V gives CDR1 SGHRS, CDR2 YFSETQ. The CDR3 coding sequence is TGCGCCAGCAGCTTCCGACAGGTCGGCCTCCCTAATGAGCAGTTCTTC. It specifies CASSFRQVGLPNEQFF.

CDR3 loop: CASSQRTGTYEQYF. DNA of the CDR3: TGCGCCAGCAGCCAGAGGACAGGAACCTACGAGCAGTACTTC. This rearrangement joins TRBV4-1 to TRBJ2-7; 7 bases are shared with TRBD1. This CDR3 contains 14 residues. Germline V CDR1 and CDR2: MGHRA, YSYEKL. The trim removed 3 bases at V and 2 bases at J, leaving 4 bases unmatched.

The chain uses TRBV28 and TRBJ1-5, with D tentatively TRBD1 (5 bases). The length of the CDR3 is 12 residues. Germline values: CDR1 MDHEN, CDR2 SYDVKM. V was shortened by 4 bases and J by 9 bases, with 10 bases between the two germline ends. CDR3 nucleotides: TGTGCCAGCAGTTCGGGGGTATGGCCCCAGCATTTT. This translates into CASSSGVWPQHF.

This chain uses TRBV18 with TRBJ1-2, with 7 bases identical to TRBD1. The V gene's germline CDR1 is KGHSH and CDR2 LQKENI. The CDR3 covers 14 residues. J lost 6 bases, V lost 6 bases, and 10 bases had no gene match. CDR3 residues: CASSGRGLEDGYTF. The CDR3, as DNA: TGTGCCAGCTCCGGTAGGGGGCTAGAGGATGGCTACACCTTC.

This chain connects TRBV9 to TRBJ1-1; D not resolved. CDR1 is SGDLS and CDR2 is YYNGEE in the germline V gene. CDR3 length: 14 amino acids. V was cut by 1 base and J by 1 base, with 8 bases left in between. The CDR3, as DNA: TGTGCCAGCAGCGTACTACCCAGGAACACTGAAGCTTTCTTT. The encoded protein is CASSVLPRNTEAFF. Using reference TRBV9 and TRBJ1-1 for the parts outside the CDR3, the full variable domain is DSGVTQTPKHLITATGQRVTLRCSPRSGDLSVYWYQQSLDQGLQFLIQYYNGEERAKGNILERFSAQQFPDLHSELNLSSLELGDSALYFCASSVLPRNTEAFFGQGTRLTVV.

This chain uses TRBV7-3 with TRBJ2-7; tentatively, D is TRBD1 (7 bases). Germline loops: CDR1 SGHTA, CDR2 FQGTGA. V was clipped by 2 bases and J by 3 bases, with 11 bases between them. The CDR3 covers 14 residues. The CDR3 sequence is CASSLQGGFYEQYF. CDR3 coding DNA: TGTGCCAGCAGCTTACAGGGGGGTTTCTACGAGCAGTACTTC. Complete variable domain (other parts from reference TRBV7-3 and TRBJ2-7): GAGVSQTPSNKVTEKGKYVELRCDPISGHTALYWYRQSLGQGPEFLIYFQGTGAADDSGLPNDRFFAVRPEGSVSTLKIQRTERGDSAVYLCASSLQGGFYEQYFGPGTRLTVT.

V gene TRBV5-1 combines with J gene TRBJ1-5; 7 bases are a match to TRBD1. Trimming took 4 bases from V and 6 from J; bases not matched to a gene: 7. The CDR3 extends over 14 amino acids. CDR1 is SGHRS, CDR2 YFSETQ, per germline. CDR3 region: CASSPDRFGQPQHF. In DNA form, the CDR3 reads TGCGCCAGCAGCCCGGACAGGTTTGGTCAGCCCCAGCATTTT.

This clone showed up just a few times. J is TRBJ1-1 and V is TRBV7-6; D possibly corresponds to TRBD1 (5 bases). Trimming shortened V by 1 base and J by 3 bases, and 15 bases separated the two germline ends. Germline V gives CDR1 SGHVS, CDR2 FNYEAQ. The CDR3 has 16 amino acids. Here the CDR3 reads CASSLGVGGRDTEAFF. CDR3 coding DNA: TGTGCCAGCAGCTTAGGAGTTGGGGGTAGGGACACTGAAGCTTTCTTT.

This chain links TRBV4-2 with TRBJ2-7; possible D gene TRBD2, 5 bases. The CDR3 covers 16 residues. In germline, CDR1 is LGHNA, CDR2 YNFKEQ. Trimming shortened V by 1 base and J by 0 bases, and 13 bases separated the two germline ends. CDR3 protein: CASSQVEGGLSYEQYF. The CDR3 region has the DNA TGTGCCAGCAGCCAAGTCGAGGGCGGCCTCTCCTACGAGCAGTACTTC.